The clone carrying this T cell receptor beta chain appeared once. What it binds is unknown. The data were obtained in a study of graft-versus-host responses after intestinal transplantation. The CDR3 length is 17 residues. Clones were read by immunoSEQ multiplex PCR, and TCRdb kept only the in-frame ones, dropping some. The top ten hold roughly 0.2% of the sample, which has about 89,000 clones, about 94% seen once. This material consisted of unstimulated CD4+ T cells sorted from spleen or lymph node cells, taken before transplant. The chain couples TRBV21-1 to TRBJ2-7; the tabulated D call, TRBD2, remains unverified against the DNA. TRBV21-1 is listed as a pseudogene. This receptor was taken from a human donor who was the organ donor for an intestinal transplant. The DNA for the CDR3 is TGTGCCAGCAGCAGCGGACTAGCGGGGATATTCTCCTACGAGCAGTACTTC. It encodes CASSSGLAGIFSYEQYF.